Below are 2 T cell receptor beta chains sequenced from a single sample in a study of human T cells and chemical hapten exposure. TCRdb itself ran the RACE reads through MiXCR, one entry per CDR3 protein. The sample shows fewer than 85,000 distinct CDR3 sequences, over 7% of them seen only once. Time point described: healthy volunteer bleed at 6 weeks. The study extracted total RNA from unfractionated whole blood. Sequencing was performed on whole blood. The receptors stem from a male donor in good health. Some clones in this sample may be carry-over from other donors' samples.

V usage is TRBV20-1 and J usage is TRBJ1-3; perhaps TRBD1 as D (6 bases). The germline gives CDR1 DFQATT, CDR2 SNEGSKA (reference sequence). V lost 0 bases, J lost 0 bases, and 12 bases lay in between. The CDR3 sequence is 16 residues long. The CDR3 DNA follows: TGCAGTGCTAGAGATTGGGGGCTCCCCTCTGGAAACACCATATATTTT. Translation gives CSARDWGLPSGNTIYF.

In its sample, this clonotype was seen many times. The CDR3 protein is CSVRGLGNNEQFF. In nucleotides, the CDR3 is TGCAGCGTACGGGGGTTGGGCAACAATGAGCAGTTCTTC. The chain recombines TRBV29-1 with TRBJ2-1, with a weak D call TRBD2 (6 bases). From germline, CDR1 is SQVTM and CDR2 ANQGSEA. V shed 6 bases and J shed 5 bases, with 14 bases lying between them. CDR3 size: 13 residues.